The 11 T cell receptor beta chains in this list originate from one sample, sequenced in a study of shared clonotypes between healthy human individuals. The table came from immunoSEQ multiplex PCR; TCRdb's copy has only in-frame clones and leaves some out. Among around 320,000 clones, 87% were seen once, and the ten largest hold under 20%. The specimen was memory CD8+ T cells sorted from blood. Subset of the sample: CD45RO+ cells pooled with CCR7-negative TemRA cells. The receptor set was obtained from a man younger than 30 in good health.

This clone was seen more than once but under ten times. The CDR3 bases are TGTGCCATCAGTTGGGACCTAGGGACCGGGGAGCTGTTTTTT. Translated: CAISWDLGTGELFF. The V call is TRBV10-3, the J call TRBJ2-2; the D gene could be TRBD1 or TRBD2 (5 bases each). The V and J ends lost 5 bases and 5 bases respectively, with 12 bases between them. The germline gives CDR1 ENHRY, CDR2 SYGVKD. CDR3 length equals 14 residues.

The gene calls are TRBV7-8 and TRBJ1-3; a weak D match, TRBD1 (5 bases). V dropped 4 bases and J dropped 0 bases, with 10 bases sitting between them. The CDR3 contains 15 residues. Germline assignment: CDR1 SGHVS and CDR2 FQNEAQ. CDR3 loop: CASSWGLFSGNTIYF. DNA for the CDR3: TGTGCCAGCAGCTGGGGACTTTTCTCTGGAAACACCATATATTTT.

This clone was recorded once. The chain carries TRBV30 and TRBJ2-3; tentative D call: TRBD1 (5 bases). Trimming left V 0 bases short and J 1 base short, with 11 bases between. Germline V gene data show CDR1 as GTSNPN and CDR2 as SVGIG (reference sequence). The CDR3 loop spans 15 amino acids. The CDR3 region has the DNA TGTGCCTGGAGTGTAGGCAGGGCCCGCACAGATACGCAGTATTTT. This sequence encodes CAWSVGRARTDTQYF.

This clone was picked up one time. The chain joins TRBV27 to TRBJ2-7; 11 nucleotides line up with TRBD1. The CDR3 is 14 amino acids. Germline values: CDR1 MNHEY, CDR2 SMNVEV (reference sequence). The J segment lost 7 bases and the V segment lost 4 bases, leaving 6 bases of the junction unmatched. The CDR3 DNA sequence: TGTGCCAGCAGTTCCGGACAGGGGGCTGGTGAGCAGTACTTC. Protein product: CASSSGQGAGEQYF.

The V call is TRBV5-1, the J call TRBJ1-6; D remains ambiguous. Germline CDR1 and CDR2: SGHRS and YFSETQ. This CDR3 has 15 amino acids. V was pared by 7 bases and J by 10 bases, with 21 bases between. The CDR3 region has the DNA TGCGCCAGCCGGTCTGGAAGTGGGGTTGGGTCACCCCTCCACTTT. Translating it yields CASRSGSGVGSPLHF.

The chain has TRBV14 and TRBJ2-7; tentatively, D is TRBD2 (5 bases). CDR3 length: 14 residues. Trimming shortened V by 0 bases and J by 3 bases, and 9 bases separated the two germline ends. CDR1 and CDR2 (germline): SGHDN, FVKESK. DNA of the CDR3: TGTGCCAGCAGCCAAGATGCCCGGGACTACGAGCAGTACTTC. Amino acids: CASSQDARDYEQYF.

The chain has TRBV4-1 and TRBJ1-3; D is perhaps TRBD1 (6 bases). V lost 2 bases and J lost 4, with 9 bases in between. From germline, CDR1 is MGHRA and CDR2 YSYEKL. The CDR3 has 14 residues. The CDR3 region is CASSQRDNGNTIYF. CDR3 DNA: TGCGCCAGCAGCCAAAGGGACAACGGAAACACCATATATTTT.

This clone was seen a single time. Here the CDR3 DNA reads TGTGCCAGCAGCTTAGACGATAGCGGGGAGAGCTCCTACGAGCAGTACTTC. Translating gives CASSLDDSGESSYEQYF. The chain employs TRBV7-2 and TRBJ2-7; TRBD2 matches at 8 bases. CDR3 length equals 17 residues. Germline lookup yields CDR1 SGHTA and CDR2 FQGNSA. J gave up 0 bases and V 1 base, and 8 bases lay outside the gene matches. Complete variable domain (other parts from reference TRBV7-2 and TRBJ2-7): GAGVSQSPSNKVTEKGKDVELRCDPISGHTALYWYRQSLGQGLEFLIYFQGNSAPDKSGLPSDRFSAERTGGSVSTLTIQRTQQEDSAVYLCASSLDDSGESSYEQYFGPGTRLTVT.

The chain joins TRBV9 to TRBJ2-7; TRBD1 aligns across 9 bases. CDR1 and CDR2 (germline): SGDLS, YYNGEE. The CDR3 is 14 amino acids. J lost 5 bases, V lost 0 bases, and 3 bases had no gene match. CDR3 residues: CASSVGTGVHEQYF. DNA of the CDR3: TGTGCCAGCAGCGTAGGGACAGGGGTCCACGAGCAGTACTTC.

DNA of the CDR3: TGTGCCAGCAGTGAAAGTAGTGGACAGGTGGGGCGCGAGCAGTACTTC. Encoded protein: CASSESSGQVGREQYF. The genes are TRBV2 and TRBJ2-7, with 7 positions matching TRBD1. With V trimmed by 2 bases and J by 6 bases, 13 bases remained unmatched. CDR1 SNHLY and CDR2 FYNNEI come from the germline V gene. CDR3 length: 16 residues. Using reference TRBV2 and TRBJ2-7 for the parts outside the CDR3, the full variable domain is EPEVTQTPSHQVTQMGQEVILRCVPISNHLYFYWYRQILGQKVEFLVSFYNNEISEKSEIFDDQFSVERPDGSNFTLKIRSTKLEDSAMYFCASSESSGQVGREQYFGPGTRLTVT.

This chain connects TRBV28 to TRBJ1-1; 12 nucleotides align to TRBD1. V gave up 5 bases and J gave up 5 bases; unmatched junction bases: 9. This CDR3 is built from 16 residues. From germline, CDR1 is MDHEN and CDR2 SYDVKM. Here the CDR3 DNA reads TGTGCCAGCAGTGCACCGGGACAGGGGGCCCGGACTGAAGCTTTCTTT. It codes for CASSAPGQGARTEAFF.